This T cell receptor (beta chain) was obtained from a study of PD-1 blockade in classical Hodgkin lymphoma. Note on this clone: Its antigen remains unknown.

Notes on the study in general: Patients newly diagnosed and complete responders had comparable baseline diversity.

Profiled with immunoSEQ multiplex PCR; TCRdb holds only in-frame clones, not every one. The sample shows 46,000 or so clones, about 78% of them seen only once. Per the germline V gene, CDR1 is SGHRS and CDR2 is YFSETQ. The CDR3 covers 13 residues. The V gene lost 4 bases and the J gene lost 7 bases, with 14 bases spanning the gap. All patients experienced relapse after autologous stem cell transplantation, and brentuximab vedotin exposure was variable. The receptor was isolated from a human donor with classical Hodgkin lymphoma. Sequenced here: peripheral blood mononuclear cells (PBMCs), sampled before the second cycle of nivolumab. The chain employs TRBV5-1 and TRBJ1-2; D gene uncertain. CDR3 sequence (DNA): TGCGCCAGCAGCGGGGAAATAGGGTTTGGCTACACCTTC. Protein sequence: CASSGEIGFGYTF.